Reported below is one T cell receptor beta chain. One heparinised blood draw averaging around 120 mL was given by each donor. V was cut by 0 bases and J by 10 bases, with 12 bases left in between. Per germline, CDR1 LNHNV and CDR2 YYDKDF (reference sequence). The CDR3 covers 13 residues. The data are from a study of beta chain features in type 1 diabetes. The entirety of the isolated RNA underwent reverse transcription, so expressed TCRB transcripts were sequenced. Generated by immunoSEQ multiplex PCR, the TCRdb table keeps only in-frame clones and is missing some. This sample yields hundreds of thousands of clones, of which approximately 30% are seen a single time; 0.05% to 0.07% belongs to the top ten.

The rearrangement uses TRBV15 and TRBJ1-1; D call uncertain. Material: naive CD4+ T cells from blood. The TCR was taken from a man younger than 35 in good health. The CDR3 spells CATSRDTRSGAFF. The CDR3 coding sequence is TGTGCCACCAGCAGAGATACAAGGAGCGGAGCTTTCTTT.